This T cell receptor (beta chain) was sequenced for a study of cytomegalovirus exposure and HLA in healthy donors. Study background: A prior study identified 117 million unique TCR beta sequences from roughly 170 million T cells.

Regarding donors, all were healthy bone marrow donors. Researchers ran the PCR with 60 Vbeta and 13 Jbeta primers. Profiling relied on immunoSEQ multiplex PCR, and the TCRdb table lists in-frame clones only, not all of them. The table records 150,000 to 170,000 clones, roughly 70% of them present only once. V lost 3 bases and J 6 bases, leaving 5 bases between the germline ends. This CDR3 is built from 10 residues. Germline loops: CDR1 SQVTM, CDR2 ANQGSEA. The source of this sequence is a man between 25 and 39 years old in good health and CMV-seronegative. The chain has TRBV29-1 and TRBJ1-2; D uncertain. The sample was PBMCs. Here the CDR3 DNA reads TGCAGCGTTGACGCGGATGGCTACACCTTC. It is translated as CSVDADGYTF.